A selection of T cell receptor beta chains follows, all from one sample in a study of cytomegalovirus exposure and HLA in healthy donors. Only in-frame clones appear in the TCRdb table, and some are missing; sequencing was by immunoSEQ multiplex PCR. The data contain tens of thousands of clones, almost 85% of them singletons. Input material: PBMCs. These TCRs come from a man younger than 35 in good health and CMV-seronegative. Each CDR3 is given without its conserved first and last residue.

>13|TRBV5-1
ASSRGGPTNEKLF
>11|TRBV5-1
ASNQGLDETQY
>13|TRBV25-1
ASSPWGQGPDTQY
>14|TRBV28
ASSLVRGQLNTEAF
>12|TRBV7-9
ASSLDGRADTQY
>11|TRBV5-4
ASSLASSGELF
>12|TRBV7-3
ASSLGGSYNEQF
>13|TRBV7-8
ASSQGEDEYYGYT
>12|TRBV6-4
ASSGLVGTGELF
>11|TRBV7-9
ASSLTNRETQY
>9|TRBV20-1
SARTGYGYT
>10|TRBV28
ASSLTGGGYT
>14|TRBV5-1
ASSLVLAGNTGELF
>13|TRBV6-5
ASSYRRQGPYEQY
>13|TRBV2
ASSERGFGTDTQY
>13|TRBV2
ASSVGSTSTDTQY
>13|TRBV9
ASSVAGLSRETQY
>13|TRBV29-1
SVEGGGATNEKLF